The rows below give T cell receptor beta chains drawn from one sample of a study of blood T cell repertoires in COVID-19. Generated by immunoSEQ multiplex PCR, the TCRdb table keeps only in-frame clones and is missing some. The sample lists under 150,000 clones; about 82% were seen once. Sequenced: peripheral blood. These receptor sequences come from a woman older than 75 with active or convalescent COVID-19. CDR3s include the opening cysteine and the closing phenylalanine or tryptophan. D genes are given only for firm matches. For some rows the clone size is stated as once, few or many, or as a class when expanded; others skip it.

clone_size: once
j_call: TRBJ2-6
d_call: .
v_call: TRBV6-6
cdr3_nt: TGTGCCAGCAGTGGATCCGGGGGTCGTGGGGCCAACGTCCTGACTTTC
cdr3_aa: CASSGSGGRGANVLTF

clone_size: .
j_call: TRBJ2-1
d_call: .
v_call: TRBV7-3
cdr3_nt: TGTGCCAGCAGCTTAGCGGGGTTCGCCGACAATGAGCAGTTCTTC
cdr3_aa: CASSLAGFADNEQFF

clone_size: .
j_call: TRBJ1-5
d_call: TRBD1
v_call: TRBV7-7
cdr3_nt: TGTGCTAGCAGCGTGGACAGGGATCGCCACGTGGAGAATCAGCCCCAGCATTTT
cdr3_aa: CASSVDRDRHVENQPQHF

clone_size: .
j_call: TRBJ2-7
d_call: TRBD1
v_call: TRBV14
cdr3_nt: TGTGCCAGCAGCCGGCAGGGGGATTCGGGATACGAGCAGTACTTC
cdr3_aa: CASSRQGDSGYEQYF

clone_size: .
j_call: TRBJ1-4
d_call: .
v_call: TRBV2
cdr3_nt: TGTGCCAGCGGACCGGGACTAGCGAATGAAAAACTGTTTTTT
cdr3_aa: CASGPGLANEKLFF

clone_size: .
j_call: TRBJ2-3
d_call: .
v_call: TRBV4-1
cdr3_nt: TGCGCCAGCAGCCAAGAAGGGGGGGCGGCAGATACGCAGTATTTT
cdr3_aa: CASSQEGGAADTQYF

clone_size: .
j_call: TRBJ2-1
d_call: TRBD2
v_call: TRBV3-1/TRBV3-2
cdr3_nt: TGTGCCAGCAGCCTAAGACTAGCGGGGGGACCGAATGAGCAGTTCTTC
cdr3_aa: CASSLRLAGGPNEQFF

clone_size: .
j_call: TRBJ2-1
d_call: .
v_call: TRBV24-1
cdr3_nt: TGTGCCACCAGGGGTAGGGGCAACTCCAATGAGCAGTTCTTC
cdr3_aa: CATRGRGNSNEQFF

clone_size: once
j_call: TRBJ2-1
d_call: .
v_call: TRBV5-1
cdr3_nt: TGCGCCAGCAGCGAGTGGGGCTCGGGTGAGCAGTTCTTC
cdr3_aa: CASSEWGSGEQFF

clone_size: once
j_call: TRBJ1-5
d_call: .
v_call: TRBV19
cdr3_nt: TGTGCCAGTGCGGGGGGACGGGGGAATCAGCCCCAGCATTTT
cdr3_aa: CASAGGRGNQPQHF

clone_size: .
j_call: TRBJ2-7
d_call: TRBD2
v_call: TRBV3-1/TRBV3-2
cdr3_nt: TGTGCCAGCAGCCAAGAGAGAGGGAGAGGGAGAGGACTAGCGGGCACCTCCTACGAGCAGTACTTC
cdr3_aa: CASSQERGRGRGLAGTSYEQYF

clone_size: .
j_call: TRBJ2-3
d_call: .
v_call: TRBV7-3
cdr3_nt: TGTGCCAGCAGCTCCCGGGGGATAGATACGCAGTATTTT
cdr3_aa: CASSSRGIDTQYF

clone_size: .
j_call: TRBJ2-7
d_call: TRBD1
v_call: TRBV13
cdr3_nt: TGTGCCAGCAGCGTGGACAGGGGGCTCTACGAGCAGTACTTC
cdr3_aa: CASSVDRGLYEQYF

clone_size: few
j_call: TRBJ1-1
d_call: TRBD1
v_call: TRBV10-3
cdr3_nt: TGTGCCATCAGTGATGGGGACAGGGTAACTGAAGCTTTCTTT
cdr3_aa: CAISDGDRVTEAFF

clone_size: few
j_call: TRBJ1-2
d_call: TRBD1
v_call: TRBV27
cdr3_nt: TGTGCCAGCAGACAGGGGTCCTATGGCTACACCTTC
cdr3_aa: CASRQGSYGYTF

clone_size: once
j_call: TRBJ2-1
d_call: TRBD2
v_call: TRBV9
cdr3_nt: TGTGCCAGCAGCTCAAGCGGGGACAATGAGCAGTTCTTC
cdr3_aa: CASSSSGDNEQFF

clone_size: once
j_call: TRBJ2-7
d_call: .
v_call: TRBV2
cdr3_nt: TGTGCCAGCAGACAGGGTGGCTACGAGCAGTACTTC
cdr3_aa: CASRQGGYEQYF

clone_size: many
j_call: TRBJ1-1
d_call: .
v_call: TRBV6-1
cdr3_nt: TGTGCCAGCAGTGGGGCGCTAACAGGTATGAACACTGAAGCTTTCTTT
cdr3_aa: CASSGALTGMNTEAFF

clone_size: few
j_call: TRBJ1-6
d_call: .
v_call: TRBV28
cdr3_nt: TGTGCCAGCAGCCCCACCGACGGGGACTATAATTCACCCCTCCACTTT
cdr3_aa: CASSPTDGDYNSPLHF

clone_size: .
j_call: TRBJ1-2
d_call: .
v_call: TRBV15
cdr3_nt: TGTGCCACCAGCAGAGCGCGGGGGGCTGGGTATGGCTACACCTTC
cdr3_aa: CATSRARGAGYGYTF

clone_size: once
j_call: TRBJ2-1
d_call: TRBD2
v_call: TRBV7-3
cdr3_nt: TGTGCCAGCAGCTTCGTACTAGCGGGGGGAGGTGAGCAGTTCTTC
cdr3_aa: CASSFVLAGGGEQFF

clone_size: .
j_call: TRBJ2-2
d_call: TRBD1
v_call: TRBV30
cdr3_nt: TGTGCCTGGAGTGTAACCCGGACAGGTGATACCGGGGAGCTGTTTTTT
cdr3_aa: CAWSVTRTGDTGELFF

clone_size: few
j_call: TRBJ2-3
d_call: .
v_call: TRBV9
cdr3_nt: TGTGCCAGCAGCGTAGGGCAGGGCCTTAGGCTCTCAGATACGCAGTATTTT
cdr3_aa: CASSVGQGLRLSDTQYF

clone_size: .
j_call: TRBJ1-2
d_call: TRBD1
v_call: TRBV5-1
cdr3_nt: TGCGCCAGCAGCTTGGACAGGGGCCCCATAAATGGCTACACCTTC
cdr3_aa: CASSLDRGPINGYTF

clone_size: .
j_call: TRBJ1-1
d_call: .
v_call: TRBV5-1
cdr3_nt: TGCGCCAGCAGCTTGGCAGGGGCGACTGAAGCTTTCTTT
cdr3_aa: CASSLAGATEAFF

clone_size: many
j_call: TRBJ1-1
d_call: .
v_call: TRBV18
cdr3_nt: TGTGCCAGCTCACCAACAGGAAACACTGAAGCTTTCTTT
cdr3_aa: CASSPTGNTEAFF

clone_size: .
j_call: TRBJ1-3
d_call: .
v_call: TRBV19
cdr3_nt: TGTGCCAGTAGTATTGAGTCGGCGGAAAGGACCATATATTTT
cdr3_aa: CASSIESAERTIYF

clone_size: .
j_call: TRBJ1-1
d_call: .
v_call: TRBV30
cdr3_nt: TGTGCCTGTGCCAGTTCGCACACTGAAGCTTTCTTT
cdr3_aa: CACASSHTEAFF

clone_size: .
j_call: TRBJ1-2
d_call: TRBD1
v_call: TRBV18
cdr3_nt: TGTGCCAGCTCACCCGACCCCGGGACAGGGGTAGGGGATGGCTACACCTTC
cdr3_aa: CASSPDPGTGVGDGYTF

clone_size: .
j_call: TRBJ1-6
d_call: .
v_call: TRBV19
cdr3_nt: TGTGCCAGTAGTATTCGGGAATCACCCCTCCACTTT
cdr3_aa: CASSIRESPLHF

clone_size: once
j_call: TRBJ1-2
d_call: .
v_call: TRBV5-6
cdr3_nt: TGTGCCAGCAGCTTAAATGGACTCTATGGCTACACCTTC
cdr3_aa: CASSLNGLYGYTF

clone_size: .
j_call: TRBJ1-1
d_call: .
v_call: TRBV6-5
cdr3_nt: TGTGCCAGCAGTTACACAGTTTTAGTTGCTGAAGCTTTCTTT
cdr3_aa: CASSYTVLVAEAFF

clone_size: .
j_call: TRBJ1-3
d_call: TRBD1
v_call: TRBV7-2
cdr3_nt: TGTGCCAGCAGCTTGGGACAGGGAGACATCTCTGGAAACACCATATATTTT
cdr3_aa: CASSLGQGDISGNTIYF

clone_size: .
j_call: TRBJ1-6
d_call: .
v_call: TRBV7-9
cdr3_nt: TGTGCCAGCAGCGGAAGTCAGGGCCCTAATTCACCCCTCCACTTT
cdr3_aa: CASSGSQGPNSPLHF

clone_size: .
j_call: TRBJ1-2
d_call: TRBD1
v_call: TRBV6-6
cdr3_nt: TGTGCCAGCAGTTCCTCCGGGACAGGGTATGGCTACACCTTC
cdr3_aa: CASSSSGTGYGYTF

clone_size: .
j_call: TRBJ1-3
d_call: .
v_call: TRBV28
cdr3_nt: TGTGCCAGCAGTTTCGGTAGCTCTGGAAACACCATATATTTT
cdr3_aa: CASSFGSSGNTIYF

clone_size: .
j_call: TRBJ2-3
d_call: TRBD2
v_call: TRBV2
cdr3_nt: TGTGCCAGCAGTACCGGACTAGCGGGGATCACAGATACGCAGTATTTT
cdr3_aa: CASSTGLAGITDTQYF

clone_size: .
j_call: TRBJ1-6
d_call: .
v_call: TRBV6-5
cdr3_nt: TGTGTCACCCGCCGGGGGGGAAATTCACCCCTCCACTTT
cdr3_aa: CVTRRGGNSPLHF

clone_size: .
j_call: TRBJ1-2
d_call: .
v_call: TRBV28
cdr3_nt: TGTGCCAGCAGTTTTGGAGGGGAAGGCTATGGCTACACCTTC
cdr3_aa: CASSFGGEGYGYTF

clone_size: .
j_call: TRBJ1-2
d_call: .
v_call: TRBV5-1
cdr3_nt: TGCGCCAGCAGCTTGGCCAGGCAGGATGGCTACACCTTC
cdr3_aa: CASSLARQDGYTF

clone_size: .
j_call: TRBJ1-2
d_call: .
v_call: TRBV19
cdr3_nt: TGTGCCAGTAGTTTCGGGAGAGGTTATGGCTACACCTTC
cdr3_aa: CASSFGRGYGYTF

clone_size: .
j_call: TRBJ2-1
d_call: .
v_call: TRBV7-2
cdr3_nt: TGTGCCAGCAGCCACCCCCAGAATGATGAGCAGTTCTTC
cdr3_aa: CASSHPQNDEQFF

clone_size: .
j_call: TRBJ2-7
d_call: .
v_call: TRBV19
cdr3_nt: TGTGCCAGTAGTATACAGGCCCTATCCTACGAGCAGTACTTC
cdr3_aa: CASSIQALSYEQYF

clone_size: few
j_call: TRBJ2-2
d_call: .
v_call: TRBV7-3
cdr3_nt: TGTGCCAGCAGCTTAATGGGGGGAGCGGTCGCCGGGGAGCTGTTTTTT
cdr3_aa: CASSLMGGAVAGELFF

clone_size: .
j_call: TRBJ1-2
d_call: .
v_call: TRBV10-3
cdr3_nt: TGTGCCATCAGTGAGTCTCTAAGGGGTCTATATGGCTACACCTTC
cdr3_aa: CAISESLRGLYGYTF

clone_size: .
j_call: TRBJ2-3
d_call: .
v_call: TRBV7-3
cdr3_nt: TGTGCCAGCAGCCCAATGGGGGAGGTTCGCACAGATACGCAGTATTTT
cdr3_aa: CASSPMGEVRTDTQYF

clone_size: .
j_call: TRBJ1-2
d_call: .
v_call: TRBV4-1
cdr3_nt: TGCGCCAGCAGCCCCGGGGAGGCGAGACTTAATGGCTACACCTTC
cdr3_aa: CASSPGEARLNGYTF

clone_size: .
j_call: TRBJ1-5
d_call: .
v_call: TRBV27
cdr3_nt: TGTGCCAGCAGTCCACAGGGTTTCCAGCCCCAGCATTTT
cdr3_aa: CASSPQGFQPQHF

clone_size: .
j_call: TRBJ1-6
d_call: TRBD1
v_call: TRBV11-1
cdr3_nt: TGTGCCAGCAGAGATACAGGGGCATTCCTACATTCACCCCTCCACTTT
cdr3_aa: CASRDTGAFLHSPLHF

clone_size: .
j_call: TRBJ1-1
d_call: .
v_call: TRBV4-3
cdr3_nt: TGCGCCAGCAGCCAAGAGCGGGTCGGGTTCACTGAAGCTTTCTTT
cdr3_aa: CASSQERVGFTEAFF

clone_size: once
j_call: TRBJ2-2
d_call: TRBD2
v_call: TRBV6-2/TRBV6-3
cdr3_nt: TGTGCCAGCAGTTACCACACTAGCGGCGGGGAGCTGTTTTTT
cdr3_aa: CASSYHTSGGELFF

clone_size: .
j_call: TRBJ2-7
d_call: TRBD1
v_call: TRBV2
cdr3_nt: TGTGCCAGCAGTGATACAGGGGGCTACTACGAGCAGTACTTC
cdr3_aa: CASSDTGGYYEQYF

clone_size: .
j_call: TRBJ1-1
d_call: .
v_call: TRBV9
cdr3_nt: TGTGCCAGCAGCGTGAGAACGGGAAAGCGAGACTTTTTCGTAGCTTTCTTT
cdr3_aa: CASSVRTGKRDFFVAFF

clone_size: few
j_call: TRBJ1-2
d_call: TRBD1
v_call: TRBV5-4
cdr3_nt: TGTGCCAGCAGCGAGACAGGGGACTATGGCTACACCTTC
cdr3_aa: CASSETGDYGYTF

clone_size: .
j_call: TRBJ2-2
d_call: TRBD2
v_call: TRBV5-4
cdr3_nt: TGTGCCAGCAGCTTAGGAACTAGCGGGGGGGCCGGGGAGCTGTTTTTT
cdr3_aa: CASSLGTSGGAGELFF

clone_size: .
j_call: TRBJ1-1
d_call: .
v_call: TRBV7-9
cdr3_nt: TGTGCCAGCAGCTTCTTGGCAGGGCCGAACACTGAAGCTTTCTTT
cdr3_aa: CASSFLAGPNTEAFF

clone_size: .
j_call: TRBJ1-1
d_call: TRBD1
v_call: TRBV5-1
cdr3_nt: TGCGCCAGCAGCAGGGACAGGGGGACTGAAGCTTTCTTT
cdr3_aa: CASSRDRGTEAFF